This T cell receptor beta chain stems from a study of T cell changes during pregnancy in multiple sclerosis (dated by TCRdb to about 2019). Some background on the complete study: The study examined how the T cell repertoire changed over the course of pregnancy in women with multiple sclerosis.

Libraries came from the immunoSEQ multiplex PCR assay. TCRdb took this table from immuneACCESS and kept in-frame rearrangements with V and J called. Such tables lack part of the clones; where checked against another copy, unresolved V genes explain under half of the gap, and the rest is unexplained. This sample holds tens of thousands of clones; roughly 90% were observed only once. Around 1.6% of the sample is taken by the ten largest. Counted from cysteine to phenylalanine, this CDR3 has 12 amino acids. Only the CDR3 part of the read is kept: 36 bases, read in frame from the first base. Sequences SGDLS (CDR1) and YYNGEE (CDR2) are obtained from the germline V gene. V and J are truncated by 0 bases and 10 bases respectively, leaving an intervening sequence of 8 bases. With respect to this clone: The antigen it binds to is not known. Per-base quality was not reported, and no clone a single base away is much larger than it.

The chain couples TRBV9 to TRBJ1-3; the D gene is not confidently resolved. The source material was peripheral blood, sampled in the first trimester of pregnancy. The origin of this receptor is a female donor in good health, enrolled as a control in a pregnancy study. The bases read TGTGCCAGCAGCGTAGAGGAGCAGACCATATATTTT. Its protein is CASSVEEQTIYF.